This TCR beta chain comes out of a study of post-analysis software for immune sequencing data. Notes on the study in general: Under F measure analysis, samples from one preparation batch co-clustered strongly. Compared with controls, patients showed significantly lower normalized Chao1 diversity. Patients carried roughly 5 TRBV segments more frequently than controls did, and TRBV5-6, TRBV5-1 and TRBV20-1 were among them.

Germline CDR1 reads SGHRS; CDR2 reads YFSETQ. Trimming pared 4 bases from V and 2 bases from J, leaving 13 bases between. CDR3 size: 15 residues. As for this clonotype: As yet, its antigen is unknown.

The TCR beta cDNA libraries contained unique molecular identifiers. Each sample of roughly 0.85 to 11 million input T cells yielded roughly 500,000 cDNA molecules, so each molecule approximated one T cell. TCRdb re-called the PCR reads through MiXCR, storing one row per CDR3 protein. The sample lists approximately 690,000 distinct CDR3 sequences, around 64% occurring once. The sample was blood. The sequence was obtained from a girl between 2 and 10 years old with multiple sclerosis. The chain links TRBV5-1 to TRBJ2-1, with D possibly called TRBD1 or TRBD2 (5 bases each). The CDR3: CASSATGTTYNEQFF. The CDR3 nucleotides are TGCGCCAGCAGCGCGACCGGGACCACCTACAATGAGCAGTTCTTC.